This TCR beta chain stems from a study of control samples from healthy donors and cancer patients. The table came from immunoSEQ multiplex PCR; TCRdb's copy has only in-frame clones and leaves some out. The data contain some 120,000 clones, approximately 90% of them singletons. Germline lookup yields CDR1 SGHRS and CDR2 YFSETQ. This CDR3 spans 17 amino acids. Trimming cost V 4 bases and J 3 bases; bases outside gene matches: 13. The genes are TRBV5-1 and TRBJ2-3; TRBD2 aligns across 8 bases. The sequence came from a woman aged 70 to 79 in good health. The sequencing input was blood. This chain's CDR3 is CASSGGVRSGGTDTQYF. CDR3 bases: TGCGCCAGCAGCGGGGGAGTGAGGAGCGGGGGAACAGATACGCAGTATTTT.